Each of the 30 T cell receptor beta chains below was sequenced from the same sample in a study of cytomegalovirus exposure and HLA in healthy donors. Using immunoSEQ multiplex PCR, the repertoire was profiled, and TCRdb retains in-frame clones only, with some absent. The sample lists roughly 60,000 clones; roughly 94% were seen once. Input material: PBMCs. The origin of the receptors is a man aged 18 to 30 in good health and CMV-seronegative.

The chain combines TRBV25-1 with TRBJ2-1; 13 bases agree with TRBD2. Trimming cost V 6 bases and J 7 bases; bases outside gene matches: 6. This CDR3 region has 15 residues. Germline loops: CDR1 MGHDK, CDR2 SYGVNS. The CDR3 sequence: CASRETSGRRNEQFF. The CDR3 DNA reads TGTGCCAGCAGGGAGACTAGCGGGAGGAGGAATGAGCAGTTCTTC.

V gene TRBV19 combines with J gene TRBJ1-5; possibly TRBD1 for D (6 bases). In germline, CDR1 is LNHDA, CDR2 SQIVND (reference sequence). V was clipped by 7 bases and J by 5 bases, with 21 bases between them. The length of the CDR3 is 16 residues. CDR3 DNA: TGTGCCAGTATGGGGAGGGTCGGGACAACATATCAGCCCCAGCATTTT. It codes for CASMGRVGTTYQPQHF.

The CDR3 region is CASSLNPAGGPEEQYF. CDR3 DNA sequence: TGCGCCAGCAGCTTGAATCCAGCGGGAGGGCCCGAGGAGCAGTACTTC. The V and J genes are TRBV5-1 and TRBJ2-7; 10 nucleotides match TRBD2. Germline lookup yields CDR1 SGHRS and CDR2 YFSETQ. Unmatched junction bases numbered 11, after V lost 1 base and J lost 7 bases. The CDR3 has 16 amino acids. Filled out from reference TRBV5-1 and TRBJ2-7, the complete variable domain reads KAGVTQTPRYLIKTRGQQVTLSCSPISGHRSVSWYQQTPGQGLQFLFEYFSETQRNKGNFPGRFSGRQFSNSRSEMNVSTLELGDSALYLCASSLNPAGGPEEQYFGPGTRLTVT.

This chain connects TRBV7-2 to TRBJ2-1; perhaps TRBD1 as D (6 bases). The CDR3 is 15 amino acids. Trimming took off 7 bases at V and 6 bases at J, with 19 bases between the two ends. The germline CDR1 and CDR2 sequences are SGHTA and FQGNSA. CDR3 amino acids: CASNTGTISGNEQFF. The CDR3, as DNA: TGTGCCAGCAATACTGGGACAATAAGTGGCAATGAGCAGTTCTTC.

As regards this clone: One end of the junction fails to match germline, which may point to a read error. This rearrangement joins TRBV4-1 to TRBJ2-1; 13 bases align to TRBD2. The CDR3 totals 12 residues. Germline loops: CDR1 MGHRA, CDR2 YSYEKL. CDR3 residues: CASSRGLAGEIF. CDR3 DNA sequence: TGCGCCAGCAGCCGAGGACTAGCGGGAGAAATCTTC.

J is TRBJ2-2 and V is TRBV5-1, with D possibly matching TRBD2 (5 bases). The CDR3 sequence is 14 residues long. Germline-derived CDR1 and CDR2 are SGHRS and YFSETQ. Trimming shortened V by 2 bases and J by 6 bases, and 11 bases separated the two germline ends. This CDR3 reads CASSLGSLAGELFF. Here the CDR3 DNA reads TGCGCCAGCAGCTTAGGGAGTCTCGCCGGGGAGCTGTTTTTT.

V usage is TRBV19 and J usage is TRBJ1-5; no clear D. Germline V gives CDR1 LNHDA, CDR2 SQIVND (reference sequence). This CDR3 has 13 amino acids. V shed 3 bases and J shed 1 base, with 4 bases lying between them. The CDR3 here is CASSIQSNQPQHF. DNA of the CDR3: TGTGCCAGTAGTATCCAGAGCAATCAGCCCCAGCATTTT.

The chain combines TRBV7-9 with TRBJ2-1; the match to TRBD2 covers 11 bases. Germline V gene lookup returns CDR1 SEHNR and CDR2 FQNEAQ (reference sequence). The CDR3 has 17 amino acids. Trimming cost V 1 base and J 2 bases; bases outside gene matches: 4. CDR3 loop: CASSLGAGLAAYNEQFF. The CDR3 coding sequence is TGTGCCAGCAGCTTAGGAGCGGGACTAGCGGCCTACAATGAGCAGTTCTTC.

The CDR3 spells CAISPGQGNTEAFF. The CDR3 nucleotides read TGTGCCATCAGCCCCGGACAAGGGAACACTGAAGCTTTCTTT. The chain uses TRBV10-3 and TRBJ1-1; TRBD1 might be the D (5 bases). Looked up from germline, CDR1 is ENHRY and CDR2 is SYGVKD. The CDR3 contains 14 residues. V was shortened by 6 bases and J by 1 base, with 12 bases between the two germline ends.

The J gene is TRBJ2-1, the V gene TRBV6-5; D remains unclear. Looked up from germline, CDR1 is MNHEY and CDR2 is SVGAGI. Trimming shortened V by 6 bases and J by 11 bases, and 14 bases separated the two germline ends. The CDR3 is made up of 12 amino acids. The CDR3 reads CASSSDWYKQFF. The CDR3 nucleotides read TGTGCCAGCAGCTCAGACTGGTATAAGCAGTTCTTC.

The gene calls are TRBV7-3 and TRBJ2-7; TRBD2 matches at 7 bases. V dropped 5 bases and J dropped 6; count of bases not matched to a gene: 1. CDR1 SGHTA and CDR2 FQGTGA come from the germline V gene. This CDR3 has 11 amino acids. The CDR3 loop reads CASSREGEQYF. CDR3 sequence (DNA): TGTGCCAGCAGCAGGGAGGGCGAGCAGTACTTC.

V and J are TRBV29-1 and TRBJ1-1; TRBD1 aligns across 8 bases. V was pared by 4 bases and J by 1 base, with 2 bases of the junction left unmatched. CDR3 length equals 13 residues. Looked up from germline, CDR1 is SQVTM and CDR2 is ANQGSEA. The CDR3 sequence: CSVGDRPNTEAFF. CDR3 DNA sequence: TGCAGCGTTGGGGACAGGCCGAACACTGAAGCTTTCTTT. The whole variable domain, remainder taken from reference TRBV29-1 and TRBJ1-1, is SAVISQKPSRDICQRGTSLTIQCQVDSQVTMMFWYRQQPGQSLTLIATANQGSEATYESGFVIDKFPISRPNLTFSTLTVSNMSPEDSSIYLCSVGDRPNTEAFFGQGTRLTVV.

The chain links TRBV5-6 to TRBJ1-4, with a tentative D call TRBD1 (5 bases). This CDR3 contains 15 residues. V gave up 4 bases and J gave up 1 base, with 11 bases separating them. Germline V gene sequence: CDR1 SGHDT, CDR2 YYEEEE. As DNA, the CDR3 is TGTGCCAGCAGCGCCCTCGGGGGAACTAATGAAAAACTGTTTTTT. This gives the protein CASSALGGTNEKLFF.

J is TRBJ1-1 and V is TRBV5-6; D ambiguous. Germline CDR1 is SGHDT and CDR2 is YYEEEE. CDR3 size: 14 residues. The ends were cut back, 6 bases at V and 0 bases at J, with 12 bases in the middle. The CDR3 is CASTTYLMNTEAFF. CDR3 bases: TGTGCCAGCACCACCTACCTCATGAACACTGAAGCTTTCTTT. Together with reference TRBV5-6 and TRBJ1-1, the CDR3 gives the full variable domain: DAGVTQSPTHLIKTRGQQVTLRCSPKSGHDTVSWYQQALGQGPQFIFQYYEEEERQRGNFPDRFSGHQFPNYSSELNVNALLLGDSALYLCASTTYLMNTEAFFGQGTRLTVV.

CDR3 amino acids: CASSRYQETQYF. CDR3 DNA sequence: TGTGCCAGCAGCCGGTACCAAGAGACCCAGTACTTC. J is TRBJ2-5 and V is TRBV11-3; D call uncertain. The CDR3 consists of 12 residues. V was trimmed by 5 bases and J by 0 bases, leaving 4 bases between them. Germline assignment: CDR1 SGHNT and CDR2 YENEEA. Supplemented by reference TRBV11-3 and TRBJ2-5, the full variable domain reads EAGVVQSPRYKIIEKKQPVAFWCNPISGHNTLYWYLQNLGQGPELLIRYENEEAVDDSQLPKDRFSAERLKGVDSTLKIQPAELGDSAVYLCASSRYQETQYFGPGTRLLVL.

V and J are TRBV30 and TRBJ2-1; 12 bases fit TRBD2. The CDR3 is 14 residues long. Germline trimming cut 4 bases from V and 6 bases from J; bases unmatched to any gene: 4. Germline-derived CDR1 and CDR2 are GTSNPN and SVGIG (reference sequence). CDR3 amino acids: CAWTGLAGSNEQFF. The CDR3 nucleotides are TGTGCCTGGACGGGACTAGCGGGTTCCAATGAGCAGTTCTTC. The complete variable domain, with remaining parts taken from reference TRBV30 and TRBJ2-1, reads SQTIHQWPATLVQPVGSPLSLECTVEGTSNPNLYWYRQAAGRGLQLLFYSVGIGQISSEVPQNLSASRPQDRQFILSSKKLLLSDSGFYLCAWTGLAGSNEQFFGPGTRLTVL.

In nucleotides, the CDR3 is TGTGCCAGCAGCCCAACGTATCTTTTACAGGGGGCTGAAGCTTTCTTT. Translated: CASSPTYLLQGAEAFF. This chain joins TRBV5-8 and TRBJ1-1; the match to TRBD1 covers 8 bases. After removal of 4 bases from V and 6 bases from J, the junction contained 14 bases not matched to a gene. This CDR3 spans 16 amino acids. Germline CDR1 is SGHTS and CDR2 is YDEGEE.

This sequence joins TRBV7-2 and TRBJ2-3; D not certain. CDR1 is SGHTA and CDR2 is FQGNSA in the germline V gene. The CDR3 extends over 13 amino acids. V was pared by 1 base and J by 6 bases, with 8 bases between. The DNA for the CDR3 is TGTGCCAGCAGCTTAGATCCCGGGGATACGCAGTATTTT. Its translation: CASSLDPGDTQYF.

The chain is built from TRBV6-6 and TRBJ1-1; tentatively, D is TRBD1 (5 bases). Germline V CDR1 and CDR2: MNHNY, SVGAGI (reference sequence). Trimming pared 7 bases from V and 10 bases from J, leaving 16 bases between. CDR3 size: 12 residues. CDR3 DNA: TGTGCCAGCATCGACCTCCCAGGGCGAGCTTTCTTT. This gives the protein CASIDLPGRAFF.

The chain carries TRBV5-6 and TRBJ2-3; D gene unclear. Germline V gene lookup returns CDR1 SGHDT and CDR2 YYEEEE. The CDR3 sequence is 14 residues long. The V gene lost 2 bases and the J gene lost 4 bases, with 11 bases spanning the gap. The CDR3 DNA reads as TGTGCCAGCAGCTTTATGTTCTTCCCAGATACGCAGTATTTT. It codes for CASSFMFFPDTQYF.

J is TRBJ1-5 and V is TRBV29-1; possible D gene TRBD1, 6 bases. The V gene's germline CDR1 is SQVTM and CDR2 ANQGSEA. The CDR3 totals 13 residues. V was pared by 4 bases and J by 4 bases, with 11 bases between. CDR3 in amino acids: CSVVTGLNQPQHF. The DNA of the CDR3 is TGCAGCGTTGTAACAGGGCTGAATCAGCCCCAGCATTTT.

The CDR3 DNA follows: TGTGCCAGCAGCTATACAGGGGTTAATGAAAAACTGTTTTTT. As protein: CASSYTGVNEKLFF. The chain carries TRBV28 and TRBJ1-4; 7 nucleotides agree with TRBD1. The germline V gene encodes CDR1 MDHEN and CDR2 SYDVKM. The length of the CDR3 is 14 residues. V trimming: 6 bases; J trimming: 4 bases; junction bases outside the gene matches: 5.

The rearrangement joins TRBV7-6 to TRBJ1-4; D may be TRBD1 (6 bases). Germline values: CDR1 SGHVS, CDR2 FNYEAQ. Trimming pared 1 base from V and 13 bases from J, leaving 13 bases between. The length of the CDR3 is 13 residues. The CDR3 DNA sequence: TGTGCCAGCAGCTTAGATGGGACACATCGACTGTTTTTT. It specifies CASSLDGTHRLFF. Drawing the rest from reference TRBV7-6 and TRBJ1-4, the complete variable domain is GAGVSQSPRYKVTKRGQDVALRCDPISGHVSLYWYRQALGQGPEFLTYFNYEAQQDKSGLPNDRFSAERPEGSISTLTIQRTEQRDSAMYRCASSLDGTHRLFFGSGTQLSVL.

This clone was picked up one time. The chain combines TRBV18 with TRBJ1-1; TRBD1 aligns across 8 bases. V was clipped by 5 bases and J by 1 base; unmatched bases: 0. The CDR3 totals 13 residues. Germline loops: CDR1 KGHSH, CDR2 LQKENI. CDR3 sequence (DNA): TGTGCCAGCTCAGGACAGGGGAACACTGAAGCTTTCTTT. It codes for CASSGQGNTEAFF.

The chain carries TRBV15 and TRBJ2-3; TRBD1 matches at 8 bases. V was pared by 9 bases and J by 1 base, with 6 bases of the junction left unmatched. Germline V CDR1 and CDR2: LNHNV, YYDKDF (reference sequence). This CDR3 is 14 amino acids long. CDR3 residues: CATQPQGGTDTQYF. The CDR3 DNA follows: TGTGCCACTCAACCACAGGGGGGCACAGATACGCAGTATTTT.

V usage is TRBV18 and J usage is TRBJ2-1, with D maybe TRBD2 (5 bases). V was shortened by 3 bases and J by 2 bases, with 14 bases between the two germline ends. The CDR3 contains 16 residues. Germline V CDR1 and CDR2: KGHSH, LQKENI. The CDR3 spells CASSPNSVTTYNEQFF. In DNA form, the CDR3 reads TGTGCCAGCTCACCCAATAGCGTTACGACCTACAATGAGCAGTTCTTC.

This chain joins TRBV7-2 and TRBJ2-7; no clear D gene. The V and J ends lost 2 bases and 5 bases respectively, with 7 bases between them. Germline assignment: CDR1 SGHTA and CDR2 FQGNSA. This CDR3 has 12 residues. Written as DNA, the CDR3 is TGTGCCAGCAGCTTAAATCGAGACGAGCAGTACTTC. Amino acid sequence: CASSLNRDEQYF.

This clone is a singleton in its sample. The CDR3 here is CSGRVTRETQYF. The CDR3 nucleotides are TGCAGCGGGCGGGTGACGAGGGAGACCCAGTACTTC. The chain combines TRBV29-1 with TRBJ2-5, with D tentatively TRBD2 (5 bases). Trimming pared 7 bases from V and 5 bases from J, leaving 14 bases between. CDR1 is SQVTM and CDR2 is ANQGSEA in the germline V gene. The CDR3 is made up of 12 amino acids.

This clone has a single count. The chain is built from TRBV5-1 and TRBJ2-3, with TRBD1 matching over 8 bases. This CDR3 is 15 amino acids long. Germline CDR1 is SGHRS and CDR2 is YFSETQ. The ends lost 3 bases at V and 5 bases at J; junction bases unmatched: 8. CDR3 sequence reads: CASSSRQGTGDTQYF. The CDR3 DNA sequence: TGCGCCAGCAGCTCACGACAGGGGACGGGAGATACGCAGTATTTT.

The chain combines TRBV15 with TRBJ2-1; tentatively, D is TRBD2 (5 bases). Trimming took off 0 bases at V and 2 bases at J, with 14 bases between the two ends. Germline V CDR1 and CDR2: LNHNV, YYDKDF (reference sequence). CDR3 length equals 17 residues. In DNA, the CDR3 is TGTGCCACCAGCAGAGAGAGGGTGGCGGCAGCCTACAATGAGCAGTTCTTC. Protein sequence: CATSRERVAAAYNEQFF.